The 18 T cell receptor beta chains below were found in one sample sequenced in a study of blood T cell repertoires in COVID-19. Clones were read by immunoSEQ multiplex PCR, and TCRdb kept only the in-frame ones, dropping some. This table has some 20,000 clones, about 86% appearing once. Input material: peripheral blood. These receptors were collected from a human donor in a cohort sampled during active COVID-19.

This clone showed up just a few times. This sequence joins TRBV11-2 and TRBJ2-5; TRBD1 might be the D (5 bases). The CDR3 has 13 residues. Germline V gene data show CDR1 as SGHAT and CDR2 as FQNNGV. Deletions cut 1 base from V and 3 bases from J, with 6 bases between. In DNA form, the CDR3 reads TGTGCCAGCAGCTTAGCAGGGAAAGAGACCCAGTACTTC. The encoded protein is CASSLAGKETQYF.

This chain joins TRBV28 and TRBJ2-3; D possibly corresponds to TRBD2 (6 bases). This CDR3 is 16 amino acids long. V was shortened by 5 bases and J by 1 base, with 16 bases between the two germline ends. Germline CDR1 and CDR2: MDHEN and SYDVKM. The CDR3 region has the DNA TGTGCCAGCAGTCCCCTAGGAGGGGCTCGCACAGATACGCAGTATTTT. Amino acids: CASSPLGGARTDTQYF.

The J gene is TRBJ2-5, the V gene TRBV7-9, with D perhaps matching TRBD2 (6 bases). Germline values: CDR1 SEHNR, CDR2 FQNEAQ (reference sequence). The CDR3 consists of 16 residues. V was shortened by 3 bases and J by 2 bases, with 16 bases between the two germline ends. This CDR3 is CASSFGGLVRQETQYF. CDR3 nucleotides: TGTGCCAGCAGCTTCGGGGGATTAGTACGACAAGAGACCCAGTACTTC.

The chain joins TRBV5-4 to TRBJ1-4; TRBD1 aligns across 11 bases. Germline V CDR1 and CDR2: SGHNT, YYREEE (reference sequence). Losses at the gene ends were 1 base for V and 7 bases for J; bases not matched to a gene: 3. This CDR3 is 15 amino acids long. The CDR3 reads CASSLKGTGGEKLFF. The CDR3 coding sequence is TGTGCCAGCAGCTTGAAGGGGACAGGGGGTGAAAAACTGTTTTTT.

The rearrangement joins TRBV28 to TRBJ1-2, with D possibly TRBD1 on 5 matching bases. The CDR3 runs 15 residues. Germline lookup yields CDR1 MDHEN and CDR2 SYDVKM. V was clipped by 2 bases and J by 4 bases, with 14 bases between them. This chain's CDR3 is CASSLGRDTGYGYTF. For the CDR3, the DNA is TGTGCCAGCAGTTTAGGTAGGGATACAGGCTATGGCTACACCTTC.

The sample holds one count of this clone. The genes are TRBV29-1 and TRBJ2-5, with TRBD2 matching 12 bases. CDR1 is SQVTM and CDR2 is ANQGSEA in the germline V gene. J was trimmed by 0 bases and V by 0 bases; bases with no gene match: 17. The CDR3 length is 21 residues. CDR3 amino acids: CSVEEFRTSGMDGAYQETQYF. CDR3 nucleotides: TGCAGCGTTGAAGAGTTCAGGACTAGCGGGATGGATGGGGCCTACCAAGAGACCCAGTACTTC.

This clone is judged medium-sized. The chain has TRBV7-9 and TRBJ2-7; D call uncertain. V was trimmed by 3 bases and J by 5 bases, leaving 8 bases between them. The CDR3 is 12 residues long. Germline V gene data show CDR1 as SEHNR and CDR2 as FQNEAQ (reference sequence). The CDR3 sequence: CASSLGLDEQYF. The CDR3, as DNA: TGTGCCAGCAGCTTGGGCTTGGACGAGCAGTACTTC.

The rearrangement uses TRBV7-3 and TRBJ2-3; 12 bases fit TRBD2. Trimming took 5 bases from V and 4 from J; bases not matched to a gene: 13. CDR3 size: 18 residues. Looked up from germline, CDR1 is SGHTA and CDR2 is FQGTGA. CDR3 nucleotides: TGTGCCAGCAGCCAACAATTGACTAGCGGGAGTGGTGCAGATACGCAGTATTTT. Translated, it gives CASSQQLTSGSGADTQYF. The full variable domain, rest sourced from reference TRBV7-3 and TRBJ2-3, is GAGVSQTPSNKVTEKGKYVELRCDPISGHTALYWYRQSLGQGPEFLIYFQGTGAADDSGLPNDRFFAVRPEGSVSTLKIQRTERGDSAVYLCASSQQLTSGSGADTQYFGPGTRLTVL.

The rearrangement links TRBV9 to TRBJ1-1; D is perhaps TRBD1 (6 bases). Germline lookup yields CDR1 SGDLS and CDR2 YYNGEE. CDR3 length: 16 amino acids. V shed 0 bases and J shed 5 bases, with 17 bases lying between them. The CDR3 here is CASSVEGGQGTTEAFF. The CDR3 DNA follows: TGTGCCAGCAGCGTAGAGGGAGGGCAGGGGACGACTGAAGCTTTCTTT.

The gene calls are TRBV29-1 and TRBJ1-2, with D possibly TRBD1 on 6 matching bases. Trimming cost V 7 bases and J 10 bases, with 10 bases left between them. Germline V gene lookup returns CDR1 SQVTM and CDR2 ANQGSEA. The CDR3 has 9 residues. CDR3 sequence reads: CSAGQNYTF. The CDR3 region has the DNA TGCAGCGCCGGACAGAACTACACCTTC.

The rearrangement uses TRBV28 and TRBJ2-7, with D unresolved. V lost 3 bases, J lost 2 bases, and 14 bases lay in between. This CDR3 region has 15 residues. Germline loops: CDR1 MDHEN, CDR2 SYDVKM. This CDR3 reads CASSFLGQSTYEQYF. The CDR3, as DNA: TGTGCCAGCAGTTTTTTGGGCCAATCCACCTACGAGCAGTACTTC.

The V call is TRBV9, the J call TRBJ2-2; a possible D gene is TRBD2 (6 bases). Germline V gene sequence: CDR1 SGDLS, CDR2 YYNGEE. V gave up 0 bases and J gave up 1 base, with 13 bases separating them. The CDR3 length is 17 residues. The CDR3 spells CASSVGGGWENTGELFF. CDR3 bases: TGTGCCAGCAGCGTAGGGGGAGGCTGGGAGAACACCGGGGAGCTGTTTTTT.

The gene calls are TRBV30 and TRBJ2-1, with D possibly TRBD2 on 5 matching bases. V was pared by 7 bases and J by 7 bases, with 11 bases between. Germline CDR1 is GTSNPN and CDR2 is SVGIG (reference sequence). This CDR3 has 11 amino acids. For the CDR3, the DNA is TGTGCCTTCACTAGTTGGAATGAGCAGTTCTTC. Protein sequence: CAFTSWNEQFF.

The J gene is TRBJ1-2, the V gene TRBV7-2, with TRBD1 matching over 8 bases. The length of the CDR3 is 14 residues. CDR1 is SGHTA and CDR2 is FQGNSA in the germline V gene. The J segment lost 8 bases and the V segment lost 6 bases, leaving 11 bases of the junction unmatched. The CDR3 nucleotides are TGTGCCAGCAGACCAGACAGGGGATCATGGGGCTACACCTTC. It specifies CASRPDRGSWGYTF.

This clone was found a few times. The chain couples TRBV5-6 to TRBJ1-4; a possible D gene is TRBD1 (5 bases). CDR3 length equals 15 residues. Trimming pared 3 bases from V and 6 bases from J, leaving 15 bases between. CDR1 is SGHDT and CDR2 is YYEEEE in the germline V gene. CDR3 loop: CASSSGHAIYEKLFF. In DNA, the CDR3 is TGTGCCAGCAGCTCTGGACACGCAATATATGAAAAACTGTTTTTT. Using reference TRBV5-6 and TRBJ1-4 for the parts outside the CDR3, the full variable domain is DAGVTQSPTHLIKTRGQQVTLRCSPKSGHDTVSWYQQALGQGPQFIFQYYEEEERQRGNFPDRFSGHQFPNYSSELNVNALLLGDSALYLCASSSGHAIYEKLFFGSGTQLSVL.

This chain links TRBV7-2 with TRBJ2-1; D not certain. From germline, CDR1 is SGHTA and CDR2 FQGNSA. Trimming left V 1 base short and J 10 bases short, with 11 bases between. The CDR3 runs to 13 residues. The CDR3 protein is CASSLGQRQEQFF. The CDR3 nucleotides read TGTGCCAGCAGCTTAGGCCAGCGTCAGGAGCAGTTCTTC.

The chain couples TRBV7-2 to TRBJ2-3; tentatively, D is TRBD2 (5 bases). Germline CDR1 and CDR2: SGHTA and FQGNSA. Between the trimmed V and J ends, which lost 6 bases and 1 base, there was a span of 11 bases. The CDR3 loop spans 14 amino acids. CDR3 amino acids: CASRYPGGTDTQYF. CDR3 in DNA: TGTGCCAGCAGGTACCCCGGGGGCACAGATACGCAGTATTTT.

This chain links TRBV6-5 with TRBJ2-3, with 12 bases that match TRBD2. V trimming: 6 bases; J trimming: 5 bases; junction bases outside the gene matches: 3. The CDR3 is 14 residues long. Germline loops: CDR1 MNHEY, CDR2 SVGAGI. CDR3 sequence (DNA): TGTGCCAGCAGCCGGGGACTAGCGGGAGATACGCAGTATTTT. Translating it yields CASSRGLAGDTQYF.